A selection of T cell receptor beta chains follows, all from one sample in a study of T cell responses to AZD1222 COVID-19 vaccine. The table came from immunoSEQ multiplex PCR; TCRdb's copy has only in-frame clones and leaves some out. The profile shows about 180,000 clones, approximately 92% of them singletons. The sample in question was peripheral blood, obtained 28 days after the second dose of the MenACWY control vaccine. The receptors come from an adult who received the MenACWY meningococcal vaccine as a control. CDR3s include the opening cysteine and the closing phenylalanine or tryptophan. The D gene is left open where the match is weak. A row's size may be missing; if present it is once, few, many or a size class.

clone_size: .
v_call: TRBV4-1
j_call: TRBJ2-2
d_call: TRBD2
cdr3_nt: TGCGCCAGCAGCCAAGAAGCCCTAGCGGCGAACACCGGGGAGCTGTTTTTT
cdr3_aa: CASSQEALAANTGELFF

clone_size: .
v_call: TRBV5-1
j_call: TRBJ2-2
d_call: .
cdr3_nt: TGCGCCAGCAGCTTGGCCGGGGGAAACACCGGGGAGCTGTTTTTT
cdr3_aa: CASSLAGGNTGELFF

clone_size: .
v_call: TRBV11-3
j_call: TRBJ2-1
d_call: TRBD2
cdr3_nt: TGTGCCGGAAGCGGGGGGGCAGACACCTACAATGAGCAGTTCTTC
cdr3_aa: CAGSGGADTYNEQFF

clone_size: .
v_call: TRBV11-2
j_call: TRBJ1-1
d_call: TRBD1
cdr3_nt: TGTGCCAGCAGCTGGGGACAGGGGCGTGTGGCTTTCTTT
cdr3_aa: CASSWGQGRVAFF

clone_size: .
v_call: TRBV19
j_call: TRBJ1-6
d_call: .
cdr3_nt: TGTGCCAGTAGTGGACAAAATAATTCACCCCTCCACTTT
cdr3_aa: CASSGQNNSPLHF

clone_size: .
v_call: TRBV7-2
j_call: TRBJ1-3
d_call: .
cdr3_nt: TGTGCCAGCAGCCCAAACTCTCTCCCCGAAAACACCATATATTTT
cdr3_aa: CASSPNSLPENTIYF

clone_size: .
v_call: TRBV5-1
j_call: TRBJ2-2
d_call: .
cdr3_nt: TGCGCCAGCAGCTTTTCAGTGGGAAAGGCCGGGGAGCTGTTTTTT
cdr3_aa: CASSFSVGKAGELFF

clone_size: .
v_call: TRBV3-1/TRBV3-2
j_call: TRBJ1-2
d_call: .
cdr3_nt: TGTGCCAGCAGCCAAAGGGGAGCACAGGGTAACTATGGCTACACCTTC
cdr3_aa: CASSQRGAQGNYGYTF

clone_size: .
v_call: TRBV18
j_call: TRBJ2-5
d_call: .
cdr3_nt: TGTGCCAGCTCACCACCTACGGGGGAAGAGACCCAGTACTTC
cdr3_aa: CASSPPTGEETQYF

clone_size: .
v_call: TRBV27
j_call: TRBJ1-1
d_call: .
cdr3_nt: TGTGCCAGCAGGGGGGGAGGAGGGGCGGCTGAAGCTTTCTTT
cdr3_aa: CASRGGGGAAEAFF

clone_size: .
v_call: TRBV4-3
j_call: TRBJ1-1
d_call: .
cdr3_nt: TGCGCCAGCAGCCAAGATTCCGGGAGAGGGACTGAAGCTTTCTTT
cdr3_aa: CASSQDSGRGTEAFF

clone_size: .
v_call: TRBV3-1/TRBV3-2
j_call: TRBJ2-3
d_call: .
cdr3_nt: TGTGCCAGCAGCCAAGCCCCAGATACGCAGTATTTT
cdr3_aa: CASSQAPDTQYF

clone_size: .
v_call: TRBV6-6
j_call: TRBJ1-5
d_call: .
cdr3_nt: TGTGCCAGCAGTTACGAGGCCGCTGGCAATCAGCCCCAGCATTTT
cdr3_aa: CASSYEAAGNQPQHF

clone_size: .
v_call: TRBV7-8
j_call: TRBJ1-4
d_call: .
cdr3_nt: TGTGCCAGCGGTCCAAGTGGTGCAACTAATGAAAAACTGTTTTTT
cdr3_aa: CASGPSGATNEKLFF

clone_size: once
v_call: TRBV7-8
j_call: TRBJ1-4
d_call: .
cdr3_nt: TGTGCCAGCAGCTACGAACTCAGGGTAGCTAATGAAAAACTGTTTTTT
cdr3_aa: CASSYELRVANEKLFF

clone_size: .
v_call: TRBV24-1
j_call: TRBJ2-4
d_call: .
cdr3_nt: TGTGCCACCAGTGAGGGGGGACAGTCGGGCATTCAGTACTTC
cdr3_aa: CATSEGGQSGIQYF

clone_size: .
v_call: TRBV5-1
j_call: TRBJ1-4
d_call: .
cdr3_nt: TGCGCCAGCAGCTTTGACGGTGCAACTAATGAAAAACTGTTTTTT
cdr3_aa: CASSFDGATNEKLFF

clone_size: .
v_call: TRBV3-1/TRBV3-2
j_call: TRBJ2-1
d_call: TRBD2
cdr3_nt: TGTGCCAGCAGCCAAGCGGGGGGGTACAATGAGCAGTTCTTC
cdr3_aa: CASSQAGGYNEQFF

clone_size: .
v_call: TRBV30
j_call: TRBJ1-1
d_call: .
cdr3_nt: TGTGCCTGGAGTGTGAGGGTTGAAGCTTTCTTT
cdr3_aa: CAWSVRVEAFF

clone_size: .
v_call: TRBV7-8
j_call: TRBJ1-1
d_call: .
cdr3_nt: TGTGCCAGCAGCTTAGGATCCGGACTCACTGAAGCTTTCTTT
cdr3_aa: CASSLGSGLTEAFF

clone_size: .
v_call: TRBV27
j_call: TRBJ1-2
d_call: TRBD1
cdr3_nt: TGTGCCAGCAGACAGGGGAACTATGGCTACACCTTC
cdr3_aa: CASRQGNYGYTF

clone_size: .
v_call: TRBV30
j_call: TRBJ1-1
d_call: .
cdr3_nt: TGTGCCTGGAACGGGGGGGTAAGGATGAACACTGAAGCTTTCTTT
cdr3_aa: CAWNGGVRMNTEAFF

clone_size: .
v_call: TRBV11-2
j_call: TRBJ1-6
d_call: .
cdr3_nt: TGTGCCAGCAGCTTAGTTGTGGGGGGCGGGTCACCCCTCCACTTT
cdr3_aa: CASSLVVGGGSPLHF

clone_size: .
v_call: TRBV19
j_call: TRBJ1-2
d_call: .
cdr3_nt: TGTGCCAGTAGGGAGGGGGGGACTAACTATGGCTACACCTTC
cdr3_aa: CASREGGTNYGYTF

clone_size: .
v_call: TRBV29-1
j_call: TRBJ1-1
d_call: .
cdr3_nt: TGCAGCGGCAGGGCGCGATCTGAAGCTTTCTTT
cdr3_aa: CSGRARSEAFF

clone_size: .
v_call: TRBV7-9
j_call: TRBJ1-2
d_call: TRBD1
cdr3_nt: TGTGCCAGCGCGGGACAGGGGGCCGTCAACTATGGCTACACCTTC
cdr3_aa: CASAGQGAVNYGYTF

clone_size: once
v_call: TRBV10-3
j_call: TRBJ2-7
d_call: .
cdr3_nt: TGTGCCACCCGAGCGTGGGACGGGCCCTACGAGCAGTACTTC
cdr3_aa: CATRAWDGPYEQYF

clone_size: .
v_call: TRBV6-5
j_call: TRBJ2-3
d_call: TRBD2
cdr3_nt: TGTGCCAGCAGTTGGGGATTAGCGGGGGGCGTCGATACGCAGTATTTT
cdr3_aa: CASSWGLAGGVDTQYF

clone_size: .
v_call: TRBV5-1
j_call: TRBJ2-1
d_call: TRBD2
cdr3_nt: TGCGCCAGCAGCTCCCTTTTAGTCAGCGGGGGTAACAATGAGCAGTTCTTC
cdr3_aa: CASSSLLVSGGNNEQFF

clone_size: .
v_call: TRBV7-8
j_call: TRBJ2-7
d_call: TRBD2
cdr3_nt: TGTGCCAGCAGCTCGTACCTCCGGGACTACTACGAGCAGTACTTC
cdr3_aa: CASSSYLRDYYEQYF

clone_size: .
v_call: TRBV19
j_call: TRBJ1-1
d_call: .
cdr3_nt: TGTGCCAGTAGTAGCCGGGGGCGCAACACTGAAGCTTTCTTT
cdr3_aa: CASSSRGRNTEAFF

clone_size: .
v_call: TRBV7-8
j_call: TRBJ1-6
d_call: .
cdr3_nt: TGTGCCAGCAGCTTCCGGGACTTTAATTCACCCCTCCACTTT
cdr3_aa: CASSFRDFNSPLHF

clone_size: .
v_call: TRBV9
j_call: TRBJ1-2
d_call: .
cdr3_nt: TGTGCCAGCAGCCCCGAGGGAAGGGGTCTAGACTATGGCTACACCTTC
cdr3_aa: CASSPEGRGLDYGYTF

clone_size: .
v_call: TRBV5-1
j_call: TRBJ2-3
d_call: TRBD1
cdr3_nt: TGCGCCAGCCTTCCGGGACAGGGGCCAACAGATACGCAGTATTTT
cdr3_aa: CASLPGQGPTDTQYF

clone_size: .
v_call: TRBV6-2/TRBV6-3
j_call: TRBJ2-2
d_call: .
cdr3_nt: TGTGCCAGCAGTCACGCCCCGGGGTTTGGCACCGGGGAGCTGTTTTTT
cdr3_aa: CASSHAPGFGTGELFF

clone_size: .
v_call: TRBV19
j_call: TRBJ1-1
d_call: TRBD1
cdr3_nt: TGTGCCAGCGGACAGGGGTACGTAGGAACTGAAGCTTTCTTT
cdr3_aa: CASGQGYVGTEAFF

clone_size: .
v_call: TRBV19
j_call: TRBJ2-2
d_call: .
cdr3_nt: TGTGCCAGTACCCTTGGGGGCTCCGGGGAGCTGTTTTTT
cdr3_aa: CASTLGGSGELFF

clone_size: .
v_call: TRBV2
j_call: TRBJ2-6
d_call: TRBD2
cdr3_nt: TGTGCCAGCAGTGAAGCGCACTTCAGACTAGCTTCTGGGGCCAACGTCCTGACTTTC
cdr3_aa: CASSEAHFRLASGANVLTF

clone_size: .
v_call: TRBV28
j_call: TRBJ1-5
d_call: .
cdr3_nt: TGTGCCAGCAGTTTAGTTAGAGGTCAGCCCCAGCATTTT
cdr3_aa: CASSLVRGQPQHF

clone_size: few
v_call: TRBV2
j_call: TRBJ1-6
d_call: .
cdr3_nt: TGTGCCAGCAGGGGTCCGGGACGTGCTAATTCACCCCTCCACTTT
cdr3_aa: CASRGPGRANSPLHF

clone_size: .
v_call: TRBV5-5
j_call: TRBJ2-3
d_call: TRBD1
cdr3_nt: TGTGCCAGCAGCGGGGACAGGGGAACAGATACGCAGTATTTT
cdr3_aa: CASSGDRGTDTQYF

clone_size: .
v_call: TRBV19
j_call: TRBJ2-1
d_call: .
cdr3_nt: TGTGCCAGTAGTATGAGCGACCCGTCCTACAATGAGCAGTTCTTC
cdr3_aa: CASSMSDPSYNEQFF

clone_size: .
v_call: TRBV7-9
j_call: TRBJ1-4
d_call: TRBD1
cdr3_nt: TGTGCCAGCAGCTTAGGACAGGGCGGCCGGGAAAAACTGTTTTTT
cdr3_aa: CASSLGQGGREKLFF

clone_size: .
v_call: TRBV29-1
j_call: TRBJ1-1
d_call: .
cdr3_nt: TGCAGCGTTGTTATAGGGCCCGGGAACACTGAAGCTTTCTTT
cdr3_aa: CSVVIGPGNTEAFF

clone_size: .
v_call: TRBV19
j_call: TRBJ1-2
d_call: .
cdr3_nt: TGTGCCAGTAGTATCGACGCCGTAGCTAACTATGGCTACACCTTC
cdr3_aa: CASSIDAVANYGYTF

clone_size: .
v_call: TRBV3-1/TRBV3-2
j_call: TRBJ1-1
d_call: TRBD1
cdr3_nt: TGTGCCAGCAGCCCCCAGGGGGACACTGAAGCTTTCTTT
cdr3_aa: CASSPQGDTEAFF

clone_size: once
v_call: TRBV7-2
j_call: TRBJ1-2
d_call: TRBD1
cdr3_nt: TGTGCCAGCAGCTCGCAGGGGGCTGGCTATGGCTACACCTTC
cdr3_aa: CASSSQGAGYGYTF

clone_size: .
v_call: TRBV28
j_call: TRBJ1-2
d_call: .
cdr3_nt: TGTGCCAGCAACTGGGGGGGCACTAACCCCTATGGCTACACCTTC
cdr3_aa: CASNWGGTNPYGYTF

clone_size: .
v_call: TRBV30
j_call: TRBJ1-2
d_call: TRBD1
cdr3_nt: TGTGCCTGGAGTAGGGACAGGCCCTATGGCTACACCTTC
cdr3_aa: CAWSRDRPYGYTF

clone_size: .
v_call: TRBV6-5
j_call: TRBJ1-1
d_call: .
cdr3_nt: TGTGCCAGCAGTACCCCCGGGGGCTCGAACACTGAAGCTTTCTTT
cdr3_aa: CASSTPGGSNTEAFF

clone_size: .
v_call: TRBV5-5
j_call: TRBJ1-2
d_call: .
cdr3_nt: TGTGCCAGCAGCCCAGCCTTAACCCCTAACTATGGCTACACCTTC
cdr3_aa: CASSPALTPNYGYTF

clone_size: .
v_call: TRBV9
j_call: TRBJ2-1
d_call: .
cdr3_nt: TGTGCCAGCAGCGGGGGGGCGTCCTACAATGAGCAGTTCTTC
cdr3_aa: CASSGGASYNEQFF

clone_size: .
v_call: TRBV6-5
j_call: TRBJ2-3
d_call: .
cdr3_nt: TGTGCCAGCAGTTCCGGACAGTTGTTCTGGTATTTT
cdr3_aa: CASSSGQLFWYF

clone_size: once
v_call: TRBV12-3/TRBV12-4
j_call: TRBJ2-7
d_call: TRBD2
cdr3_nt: TGTGCCAGCAGTGGGGGGGTCTACGAGCAGTACTTC
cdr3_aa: CASSGGVYEQYF

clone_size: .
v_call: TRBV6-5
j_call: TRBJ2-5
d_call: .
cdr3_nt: TGTGCCAGCAGTCACGACAGTCGAGAGACCCAGTACTTC
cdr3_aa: CASSHDSRETQYF